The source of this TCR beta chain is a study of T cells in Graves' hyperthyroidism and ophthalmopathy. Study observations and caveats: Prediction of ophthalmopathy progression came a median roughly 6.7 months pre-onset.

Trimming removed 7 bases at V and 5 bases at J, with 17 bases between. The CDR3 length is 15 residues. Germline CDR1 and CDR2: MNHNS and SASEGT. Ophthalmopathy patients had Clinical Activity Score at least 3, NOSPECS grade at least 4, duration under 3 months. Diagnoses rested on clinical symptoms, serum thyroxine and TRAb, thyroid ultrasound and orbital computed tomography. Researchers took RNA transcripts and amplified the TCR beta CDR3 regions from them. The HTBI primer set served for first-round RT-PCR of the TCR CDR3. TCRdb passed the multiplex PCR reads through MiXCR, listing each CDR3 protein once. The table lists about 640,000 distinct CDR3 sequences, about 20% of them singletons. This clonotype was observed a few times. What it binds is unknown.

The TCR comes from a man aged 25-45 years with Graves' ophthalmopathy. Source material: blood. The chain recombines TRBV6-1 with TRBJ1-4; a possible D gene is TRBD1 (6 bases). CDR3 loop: CASNGGDMGNEKLFF. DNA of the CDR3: TGTGCCAGCAACGGCGGGGACATGGGGAATGAAAAACTGTTTTTT.